Shown below are 11 T cell receptor beta chains from a single sample sequenced in a study of CD8+ T cells in alopecia areata. Once RNA had been extracted, it was reverse transcribed into cDNA to act as the sequencing template. Generated by immunoSEQ multiplex PCR, the TCRdb table keeps only in-frame clones and is missing some. This table holds roughly 35,000 clones, 45% to 60% found once. Sequencing input: NKG2D-high CD8+ T cells sorted from blood. These receptor sequences come from a human donor with alopecia areata.

By sample fraction, this clone is medium-sized. The chain has TRBV9 and TRBJ2-2; D tentatively reads TRBD1 or TRBD2 (6 bases each). CDR3 length: 16 residues. CDR1 and CDR2 from the germline V gene are SGDLS and YYNGEE. Trimming took off 1 base at V and 4 bases at J, with 14 bases between the two ends. The CDR3 nucleotides are TGTGCCAGCAGCGTACTAAGAGGGGGGCCCACCGGGGAGCTGTTTTTT. Its translation: CASSVLRGGPTGELFF.

This clone was counted between two and nine times. The chain links TRBV7-9 to TRBJ2-6; TRBD1 matches 7 bases. CDR3 size: 15 residues. CDR1 is SEHNR, CDR2 FQNEAQ, per germline (reference sequence). Trimming at V came to 5 bases and at J to 4 bases, leaving 5 bases not matched to a gene. The CDR3 coding sequence is TGTGCCAGCAGCCCGACAGGGACCGGGGCCAACGTCCTGACTTTC. The encoded protein is CASSPTGTGANVLTF.

J is TRBJ2-7 and V is TRBV28, with TRBD2 matching 8 bases. The CDR3 contains 13 residues. Germline CDR1 and CDR2: MDHEN and SYDVKM. The V gene end was trimmed by 7 bases and the J gene end by 2 bases; junction bases not matched to a gene: 4. The CDR3 sequence: CASKLGLAYEQYF. CDR3 DNA sequence: TGTGCCAGCAAATTGGGACTAGCCTACGAGCAGTACTTC.

This chain links TRBV7-2 with TRBJ2-7; the D is unclear. The CDR3 runs to 10 residues. The V and J ends lost 9 bases and 5 bases respectively, with 8 bases between them. Germline lookup yields CDR1 SGHTA and CDR2 FQGNSA. Here the CDR3 reads CASSRDEQYF. In DNA, the CDR3 is TGTGCCAGTAGCCGGGACGAGCAGTACTTC.

This clone was picked up a small number of times. The chain combines TRBV29-1 with TRBJ1-1, with D tentatively TRBD1 (6 bases). This CDR3 region has 12 residues. V was cut by 7 bases and J by 1 base, with 10 bases left in between. Germline lookup yields CDR1 SQVTM and CDR2 ANQGSEA. Here the CDR3 reads CSAHRENTEAFF. CDR3 bases: TGCAGCGCTCACAGGGAGAACACTGAAGCTTTCTTT.

The rearrangement uses TRBV9 and TRBJ1-2; TRBD1 matches 9 bases. The V segment lost 2 bases and the J segment 6 bases; nucleotides outside the gene matches: 2. The CDR3 consists of 13 residues. Germline V gene data show CDR1 as SGDLS and CDR2 as YYNGEE. Here the CDR3 reads CASSVGTGNGYTF. CDR3 coding DNA: TGTGCCAGCAGCGTGGGGACAGGGAATGGCTACACCTTC.

This clone was seen once. The chain has TRBV4-3 and TRBJ2-7; 8 nucleotides agree with TRBD1. In germline, CDR1 is LGHNA, CDR2 YSLEER. The CDR3 has 14 amino acids. The V segment lost 4 bases and the J segment 1 base; nucleotides outside the gene matches: 3. As DNA, the CDR3 is TGCGCCAGCAGCCCTGGACAGGGTTCCTACGAGCAGTACTTC. Its protein is CASSPGQGSYEQYF.

In its sample, this clone was seen a few times. This chain connects TRBV7-9 to TRBJ2-5; perhaps TRBD1 as D (5 bases). The CDR3 totals 14 residues. V was clipped by 3 bases and J by 1 base, with 9 bases between them. CDR1 is SEHNR and CDR2 is FQNEAQ in the germline V gene (reference sequence). This CDR3 reads CASSFQGTQETQYF. The CDR3 nucleotides read TGTGCCAGCAGCTTTCAGGGAACCCAAGAGACCCAGTACTTC.

CDR3 residues: CASSLPNREHEQYF. The CDR3 DNA sequence: TGTGCCAGCAGCTTACCAAACAGGGAACACGAGCAGTACTTC. This chain joins TRBV28 and TRBJ2-5, with a tentative D call TRBD1 (6 bases). The DNA end favors TRBJ2-7, so the J call may be wrong. The length of the CDR3 is 14 residues. CDR1 MDHEN and CDR2 SYDVKM come from the germline V gene.

The genes are TRBV9 and TRBJ2-5; 7 bases match TRBD1. The CDR3 spans 15 residues. Trimming at V came to 2 bases and at J to 1 base, leaving 5 bases not matched to a gene. The germline CDR1 and CDR2 sequences are SGDLS and YYNGEE. The CDR3 DNA follows: TGTGCCAGCAGCGTCTCGACAGGGCCCCAAGAGACCCAGTACTTC. This sequence encodes CASSVSTGPQETQYF.

The genes are TRBV11-2 and TRBJ2-1; unclear D gene. There are 14 residues in the CDR3. The germline gives CDR1 SGHAT, CDR2 FQNNGV. The V end lost 5 bases, the J end lost 8 bases, and 16 bases lay between the germline ends. The CDR3 DNA reads as TGTGCCAGCAGCGAAAAACCAGTACCGGATGAGCAGTTCTTC. Protein sequence: CASSEKPVPDEQFF.